Presented here are 9 T cell receptor beta chains from one specimen sequenced in a study of blood T cell repertoires in COVID-19. Assay: immunoSEQ multiplex PCR; the TCRdb copy retains only in-frame clones and omits some. Of around 150,000 clones in the sample, approximately 81% were seen once. What was sequenced was peripheral blood. Receptor source: a human donor with acute or convalescent COVID-19. The donor label of this sample is uncertain.

The V call is TRBV2, the J call TRBJ1-4; 7 bases map to TRBD1. The trim removed 7 bases at V and 5 bases at J, leaving 10 bases unmatched. Germline CDR1 reads SNHLY; CDR2 reads FYNNEI. The CDR3 has 15 amino acids. The CDR3 DNA sequence: TGTGCCAGCACCGCACAGGGACAGCAAAATGAAAAACTGTTTTTT. This encodes CASTAQGQQNEKLFF.

The table lists this clone with a few counts. The rearrangement uses TRBV6-5 and TRBJ1-5; the D is unclear. From germline, CDR1 is MNHEY and CDR2 SVGAGI. Trimming cost V 6 bases and J 2 bases, with 14 bases left between them. The length of the CDR3 is 15 residues. The CDR3 loop is CASRLLSVGNQPQHF. DNA for the CDR3: TGTGCCAGCAGACTCCTCTCGGTAGGCAATCAGCCCCAGCATTTT.

The chain combines TRBV6-5 with TRBJ2-2; D may be TRBD1 (5 bases). The CDR3 extends over 15 amino acids. The germline V and J ends were trimmed by 6 bases and 1 base, with 12 bases remaining between them. Germline CDR1 and CDR2: MNHEY and SVGAGI. In DNA, the CDR3 is TGTGCCAGCAGAACGATAGGACAGAACACCGGGGAGCTGTTTTTT. Translating gives CASRTIGQNTGELFF.

The gene calls are TRBV7-6 and TRBJ2-7; TRBD2 agrees at 7 bases. Trimming at V came to 0 bases and at J to 7 bases, leaving 6 bases not matched to a gene. The CDR3 runs to 14 residues. Germline values: CDR1 SGHVS, CDR2 FNYEAQ. CDR3 sequence: CASSLAGEGGEQYF. The CDR3 bases are TGTGCCAGCAGCTTAGCAGGGGAGGGTGGAGAGCAGTACTTC.

This chain links TRBV30 with TRBJ2-7; weak D call: TRBD2 (6 bases). Trimming pared 2 bases from V and 4 bases from J, leaving 15 bases between. The CDR3 is made up of 14 amino acids. Germline V CDR1 and CDR2: GTSNPN, SVGIG (reference sequence). The CDR3 spells CAWSPGGGRYEQYF. CDR3 nucleotides: TGTGCCTGGAGTCCGGGTGGGGGGAGGTACGAGCAGTACTTC.

The chain recombines TRBV4-2 with TRBJ1-2; perhaps TRBD1 as D (6 bases). V was pared by 1 base and J by 0 bases, with 9 bases between. Per germline, CDR1 LGHNA and CDR2 YNFKEQ. The CDR3 contains 15 residues. The CDR3 DNA is TGTGCCAGCAGCCAAGGGGACAAGGCTAACTATGGCTACACCTTC. Amino acid sequence: CASSQGDKANYGYTF.

The V and J genes are TRBV7-2 and TRBJ1-1; no firm D call. The germline CDR1 and CDR2 sequences are SGHTA and FQGNSA. Trimming pared 2 bases from V and 3 bases from J, leaving 13 bases between. The CDR3 contains 15 residues. CDR3 residues: CASSLSGQDYTEAFF. The CDR3 bases are TGTGCCAGCAGCTTAAGCGGGCAGGACTACACTGAAGCTTTCTTT.

The genes are TRBV5-4 and TRBJ1-2; D possibly corresponds to TRBD1 (5 bases). Trimming removed 2 bases at V and 8 bases at J, with 19 bases between. The CDR3 length is 15 residues. In germline, CDR1 is SGHNT, CDR2 YYREEE (reference sequence). CDR3 region: CASSFLVPGRGGYTF. Here the CDR3 DNA reads TGTGCCAGCAGCTTCTTAGTACCAGGGAGGGGCGGCTACACCTTC.

J is TRBJ2-1 and V is TRBV4-2; 7 bases are a match to TRBD2. J lost 3 bases, V lost 4 bases, and 9 bases had no gene match. Germline V gene data show CDR1 as LGHNA and CDR2 as YNFKEQ. The length of the CDR3 is 16 residues. CDR3 in amino acids: CASSPSAGLRYNEQFF. Written as DNA, the CDR3 is TGTGCCAGCAGCCCCAGTGCGGGACTACGCTACAATGAGCAGTTCTTC.